Presented here are 18 T cell receptor beta chains from one specimen sequenced in a study of shared clonotypes between healthy human individuals. Assay used: immunoSEQ multiplex PCR; TCRdb lists only in-frame clones, some missing. The sample yields 2 million to 3 million clones, approximately 94% seen once. The sample taken for sequencing was naive CD4+ T cells from PBMCs. Documented subset: CD45RA+ positively selected. The receptors originated from a man younger than 35 in good health. Some clones in this sample may be carry-over from other donors' samples.

Remarks on this clone: Additional DNA sequences in this sample encode the identical CDR3. J is TRBJ2-1 and V is TRBV28; 11 nucleotides align to TRBD2. With 5 bases clipped from V and 4 bases from J, the junction kept 4 bases outside the gene matches. There are 15 residues in the CDR3. CDR1 MDHEN and CDR2 SYDVKM come from the germline V gene. The CDR3 spells CASSRGTSGYNEQFF. The CDR3 DNA is TGTGCCAGCAGTCGAGGGACTAGCGGATACAATGAGCAGTTCTTC.

The genes are TRBV5-1 and TRBJ1-4, with TRBD1 matching 7 bases. The CDR3 has 15 residues. Germline values: CDR1 SGHRS, CDR2 YFSETQ. V lost 1 base and J lost 8; bases outside the gene matches: 8. CDR3 loop: CASSLRRQGGEKLFF. The CDR3 DNA sequence: TGCGCCAGCAGCTTGAGGCGACAGGGAGGGGAAAAACTGTTTTTT.

V gene TRBV28 combines with J gene TRBJ1-4; D call uncertain. V was trimmed by 10 bases and J by 0 bases, leaving 6 bases between them. The CDR3 spans 12 residues. Germline lookup yields CDR1 MDHEN and CDR2 SYDVKM. CDR3 region: CATLSTNEKLFF. CDR3 DNA sequence: TGTGCCACCCTATCAACTAATGAAAAACTGTTTTTT.

V gene TRBV11-2 combines with J gene TRBJ2-1; 11 nucleotides match TRBD2. The germline CDR1 and CDR2 sequences are SGHAT and FQNNGV. J lost 5 bases, V lost 5 bases, and 8 bases had no gene match. The CDR3 length is 16 residues. The CDR3 loop is CASSPRTSGSDNEQFF. CDR3 coding DNA: TGTGCCAGCAGCCCGCGAACTAGCGGGAGCGACAATGAGCAGTTCTTC. Filled out from reference TRBV11-2 and TRBJ2-1, the complete variable domain reads EAGVAQSPRYKIIEKRQSVAFWCNPISGHATLYWYQQILGQGPKLLIQFQNNGVVDDSQLPKDRFSAERLKGVDSTLKIQPAKLEDSAVYLCASSPRTSGSDNEQFFGPGTRLTVL.

This clone appeared once. This chain uses TRBV7-8 with TRBJ1-2; 11 positions match TRBD1. Germline lookup yields CDR1 SGHVS and CDR2 FQNEAQ. CDR3 size: 14 residues. Germline trimming cut 5 bases from V and 7 bases from J; bases unmatched to any gene: 6. CDR3 region: CASSLPGQGVGYTF. The CDR3, as DNA: TGTGCCAGCAGCCTTCCGGGACAGGGGGTTGGCTACACCTTC.

This clone appeared a single time. The V call is TRBV6-5, the J call TRBJ2-7, with 7 bases identical to TRBD1. The CDR3 has 15 residues. Germline loops: CDR1 MNHEY, CDR2 SVGAGI. The junction had 6 bases not matched to a gene; V was cut back by 0 bases and J by 4 bases. CDR3 loop: CASSYSPPGGYEQYF. CDR3 DNA: TGTGCCAGCAGTTACTCACCGCCAGGGGGTTACGAGCAGTACTTC.

This clone was detected only once. The chain uses TRBV6-5 and TRBJ2-7; TRBD2 matches at 7 bases. The germline V gene encodes CDR1 MNHEY and CDR2 SVGAGI. CDR3 size: 12 residues. The J segment lost 9 bases and the V segment lost 8 bases, leaving 10 bases of the junction unmatched. CDR3 region: CASPWEGMGQYF. The CDR3, as DNA: TGTGCCAGCCCCTGGGAGGGGATGGGGCAGTACTTC.

V usage is TRBV7-2 and J usage is TRBJ2-1; TRBD1 matches at 11 bases. Germline values: CDR1 SGHTA, CDR2 FQGNSA. This CDR3 spans 16 amino acids. V lost 5 bases to trimming and J lost 7 bases; unmatched junction nucleotides: 10. The CDR3 sequence is CASSLLTGTGGNEQFF. DNA for the CDR3: TGTGCCAGCAGCCTCCTGACCGGGACAGGGGGAAATGAGCAGTTCTTC.

V and J are TRBV6-4 and TRBJ2-3; D is unclear. The length of the CDR3 is 14 residues. Germline CDR1 reads MRHNA; CDR2 reads SNTAGT. The ends were cut back, 5 bases at V and 0 bases at J, with 9 bases in the middle. The CDR3 nucleotides read TGTGCCAGCAGTCAATCCCCAAGCACAGATACGCAGTATTTT. It encodes CASSQSPSTDTQYF.

The J gene is TRBJ1-6, the V gene TRBV7-6; weak D call: TRBD1 (5 bases). The length of the CDR3 is 15 residues. Germline CDR1 SGHVS, CDR2 FNYEAQ. Trimming cost V 1 base and J 8 bases, with 12 bases left between them. Here the CDR3 DNA reads TGTGCCAGCAGCTTAGTAAGCGGGGCCGATTCACCCCTCCACTTT. Its protein is CASSLVSGADSPLHF.

The sample holds one count of this clone. The chain carries TRBV2 and TRBJ2-3, with unresolved D. V lost 2 bases to trimming and J lost 0 bases, with 3 bases between them. In germline, CDR1 is SNHLY, CDR2 FYNNEI. CDR3 length equals 13 residues. In DNA, the CDR3 is TGTGCCAGCAGTGAACCTAGCACAGATACGCAGTATTTT. It is translated as CASSEPSTDTQYF.

This sequence joins TRBV10-3 and TRBJ2-2; D might be TRBD2 (5 bases). Germline CDR1 ENHRY, CDR2 SYGVKD. The CDR3 is made up of 13 amino acids. V dropped 10 bases and J dropped 5 bases, with 14 bases sitting between them. The CDR3 protein is CATEGRGTGELFF. The CDR3, as DNA: TGTGCCACCGAGGGTCGTGGTACCGGGGAGCTGTTTTTT.

The chain is built from TRBV5-1 and TRBJ1-1; no clear D. Trimming left V 5 bases short and J 5 bases short, with 13 bases between. Germline V gives CDR1 SGHRS, CDR2 YFSETQ. This CDR3 is built from 13 residues. The CDR3 loop is CASRGTVGTEAFF. The CDR3 DNA is TGCGCCAGCAGAGGTACGGTGGGGACTGAAGCTTTCTTT.

The CDR3 DNA sequence: TGTGCCAGCAGTTTACTCCAGGGACGAGACGGCTACACCTTC. It codes for CASSLLQGRDGYTF. V is TRBV27 and J is TRBJ1-2; tentative D call: TRBD1 (5 bases). The CDR3 length is 14 residues. Germline V gene lookup returns CDR1 MNHEY and CDR2 SMNVEV (reference sequence). The V end was cut by 2 bases, the J end by 8 bases, with 15 bases between.

V gene TRBV6-7 combines with J gene TRBJ2-1; D possibly matches TRBD1 or TRBD2 (6 bases each). TRBV6-7 is marked as an open reading frame, function uncertain. V was shortened by 4 bases and J by 7 bases, with 23 bases between the two germline ends. This CDR3 contains 17 residues. The CDR3 sequence is CASSSPLPGALRNEQFF. The CDR3 DNA is TGTGCCAGCAGTTCCCCTCTCCCGGGGGCCCTCCGGAATGAGCAGTTCTTC.

V and J are TRBV5-1 and TRBJ2-3, with TRBD2 matching 9 bases. The CDR3 runs to 15 residues. Per germline, CDR1 SGHRS and CDR2 YFSETQ. The V segment lost 2 bases and the J segment 2 bases; nucleotides outside the gene matches: 3. Written as DNA, the CDR3 is TGCGCCAGCAGCTTCCCTAGCGGGAACACAGATACGCAGTATTTT. Translated, it gives CASSFPSGNTDTQYF.

The V gene is TRBV28, the J gene TRBJ1-5; 7 bases fit TRBD1. The CDR3 has 15 amino acids. The V and J ends lost 3 bases and 5 bases, in that order; junction bases with no gene match: 7. Germline V gives CDR1 MDHEN, CDR2 SYDVKM. Written as DNA, the CDR3 is TGTGCCAGCAGTTTTACGACAGGGTTCGATCAGCCCCAGCATTTT. Encoded protein: CASSFTTGFDQPQHF.

The chain carries TRBV27 and TRBJ2-1; 11 nucleotides agree with TRBD2. CDR3 length: 18 amino acids. J lost 6 bases, V lost 0 bases, and 10 bases had no gene match. Germline lookup yields CDR1 MNHEY and CDR2 SMNVEV (reference sequence). CDR3 amino acids: CASSLSRENSGRVNEQFF. The CDR3 DNA is TGTGCCAGCAGTTTATCGAGAGAGAATAGCGGGAGGGTCAATGAGCAGTTCTTC.